Shown below are 23 T cell receptor beta chains from a single sample sequenced in a study of blood T cells in healthy people across ages. It was with a sample-barcoded 5' primer and a J-beta primer mix that a second PCR of roughly 7 to 12 cycles was run. Each CDR3 protein gets one entry after TCRdb re-called the 5' RACE reads with MiXCR. The sample yields under 2 million distinct CDR3 sequences, around 36% seen once. Sample: blood. The receptors derive from a woman between 25 and 40 years old in good health.

V is TRBV6-4 and J is TRBJ2-1, with a weak D call TRBD1 (5 bases). CDR3 length: 13 amino acids. V lost 4 bases, J lost 9 bases, and 13 bases lay in between. Germline V lookup: CDR1 MRHNA, CDR2 SNTAGT. CDR3 in amino acids: CASSVSRASEQFF. The DNA of the CDR3 is TGTGCCAGCAGTGTCTCCAGGGCCAGTGAGCAGTTCTTC.

This clonotype appeared a few times. The chain's CDR3 is CASSLRTGGWYEQYF. CDR3 DNA: TGTGCCAGCAGCTTACGGACAGGGGGTTGGTACGAGCAGTACTTC. This chain links TRBV7-8 with TRBJ2-7; 10 bases map to TRBD1. The CDR3 is 15 residues long. The germline V gene has CDR1 SGHVS and CDR2 FQNEAQ. The V and J ends lost 2 bases and 4 bases, in that order; junction bases with no gene match: 5. Full variable domain (remainder filled in from reference TRBV7-8 and TRBJ2-7): GAGVSQSPRYKVAKRGQDVALRCDPISGHVSLFWYQQALGQGPEFLTYFQNEAQLDKSGLPSDRFFAERPEGSVSTLKIQRTQQEDSAVYLCASSLRTGGWYEQYFGPGTRLTVT.

Worth noting for this clonotype: Possible read error: a much larger clone is one base away. The gene calls are TRBV29-1 and TRBJ2-3, with 7 bases identical to TRBD1. The CDR3 is 15 amino acids. V gave up 5 bases and J gave up 3 bases; unmatched junction bases: 11. Looked up from germline, CDR1 is SQVTM and CDR2 is ANQGSEA. CDR3: CSVKGYRGKTDTQYF. The CDR3 DNA sequence: TGCAGCGTTAAGGGGTACAGGGGTAAGACAGATACGCAGTATTTT.

The gene calls are TRBV5-1 and TRBJ2-7; 10 positions agree with TRBD2. This CDR3 has 16 amino acids. With V trimmed by 2 bases and J by 2 bases, 7 bases remained unmatched. CDR1 and CDR2 (germline): SGHRS, YFSETQ. CDR3 sequence (DNA): TGCGCCAGCAGCTTCACTAGCGGGGACAGCCCCTACGAGCAGTACTTC. Its protein is CASSFTSGDSPYEQYF.

This clonotype was counted between two and nine times. The V gene is TRBV20-1, the J gene TRBJ2-3; perhaps TRBD2 as D (6 bases). V shed 3 bases and J shed 4 bases, with 11 bases lying between them. Per germline, CDR1 DFQATT and CDR2 SNEGSKA (reference sequence). The CDR3 length is 13 residues. The CDR3 region is CSASREPADTQYF. DNA for the CDR3: TGCAGTGCTAGTCGGGAGCCAGCAGATACGCAGTATTTT.

This clonotype showed up just a few times. J is TRBJ1-6 and V is TRBV14; the D gene is possibly TRBD1 (6 bases). Germline V gene data show CDR1 as SGHDN and CDR2 as FVKESK. Trimming left V 0 bases short and J 8 bases short, with 14 bases between. This CDR3 region has 16 residues. This chain's CDR3 is CASSQEWGAAHSPLHF. CDR3 coding DNA: TGTGCCAGCAGCCAAGAATGGGGGGCGGCCCATTCACCCCTCCACTTT.

This clonotype showed up just a few times. V is TRBV20-1 and J is TRBJ1-2; the D gene is possibly TRBD1 (6 bases). Germline V gene sequence: CDR1 DFQATT, CDR2 SNEGSKA (reference sequence). The V end was cut by 0 bases, the J end by 6 bases, with 20 bases between. This CDR3 is 16 amino acids long. CDR3 loop: CSARDSGGLKAHGYTF. CDR3 in DNA: TGCAGTGCTAGAGATTCTGGGGGCCTTAAAGCCCATGGCTACACCTTC.

There are many counts of this clonotype. The V call is TRBV29-1, the J call TRBJ1-2; D gene uncertain. V was shortened by 7 bases and J by 5 bases, with 20 bases between the two germline ends. The CDR3 spans 14 residues. Germline V CDR1 and CDR2: SQVTM, ANQGSEA. CDR3 DNA: TGCAGCGCCCTACCGGACCGATGGCCTTATGGCTACACCTTC. This codes for CSALPDRWPYGYTF. Combining the CDR3 with reference TRBV29-1 and TRBJ1-2 gives the whole variable domain SAVISQKPSRDICQRGTSLTIQCQVDSQVTMMFWYRQQPGQSLTLIATANQGSEATYESGFVIDKFPISRPNLTFSTLTVSNMSPEDSSIYLCSALPDRWPYGYTFGSGTRLTVV.

The chain carries TRBV28 and TRBJ2-4; maybe TRBD2 (6 bases). TRBJ2-7 explains the end of the DNA better; the J call may be wrong. There are 14 residues in the CDR3. Germline V lookup: CDR1 MDHEN, CDR2 SYDVKM. The CDR3 loop is CASRGRVGTREQYF. The DNA for the CDR3 is TGTGCCAGCAGGGGGCGCGTGGGGACTCGCGAGCAGTACTTC.

This chain connects TRBV5-5 to TRBJ2-1, with 8 bases identical to TRBD1. This CDR3 has 15 residues. V shed 4 bases, J shed 7 bases, and the junction held 10 bases outside the gene matches. CDR1 and CDR2 from the germline V gene are SGHKS and YYEKEE (reference sequence). CDR3 DNA: TGTGCCAGCAGCCGAAAGGGACAGGTGAGAAATGAGCAGTTCTTC. It codes for CASSRKGQVRNEQFF.

This clonotype turned up a few times. This sequence joins TRBV7-3 and TRBJ2-7, with TRBD2 as a possible D gene (6 bases). The CDR3 spans 14 residues. Deletions cut 1 base from V and 2 bases from J, with 9 bases between. Germline assignment: CDR1 SGHTA and CDR2 FQGTGA. CDR3 in DNA: TGTGCCAGCAGCTTAAGCGGGAAGACCTACGAGCAGTACTTC. Its protein is CASSLSGKTYEQYF.

The gene calls are TRBV7-9 and TRBJ1-1; TRBD1 matches at 9 bases. J was trimmed by 4 bases and V by 5 bases; bases with no gene match: 5. From germline, CDR1 is SEHNR and CDR2 FQNEAQ (reference sequence). The CDR3 runs to 14 residues. The CDR3 reads CASSVGQGATEAFF. The CDR3 DNA reads as TGTGCCAGCAGCGTGGGACAGGGAGCCACTGAAGCTTTCTTT.

The rearrangement joins TRBV19 to TRBJ2-1; 8 bases agree with TRBD2. The junction had 10 bases not matched to a gene; V was cut back by 5 bases and J by 7 bases. CDR3 length: 15 amino acids. CDR1 is LNHDA and CDR2 is SQIVND in the germline V gene (reference sequence). CDR3 DNA sequence: TGTGCCAGTAGTCCCTCGGGGGGGCCTACGAATGAGCAGTTCTTC. It yields the protein CASSPSGGPTNEQFF.

This rearrangement joins TRBV7-3 to TRBJ2-5; no firm D call. The V gene lost 7 bases and the J gene lost 4 bases, with 13 bases spanning the gap. Germline values: CDR1 SGHTA, CDR2 FQGTGA. The CDR3 runs 13 residues. In DNA form, the CDR3 reads TGTGCCAGCAACTCCGCGCGCGGAGAGACCCAGTACTTC. Encoded protein: CASNSARGETQYF. Variable domain in full (rest from reference TRBV7-3 and TRBJ2-5): GAGVSQTPSNKVTEKGKYVELRCDPISGHTALYWYRQSLGQGPEFLIYFQGTGAADDSGLPNDRFFAVRPEGSVSTLKIQRTERGDSAVYLCASNSARGETQYFGPGTRLLVL.

In this sample, this clonotype turned up a few times. The junction differs from germline at one of its ends, possibly a read error. The chain recombines TRBV10-3 with TRBJ2-7; 7 nucleotides match TRBD2. This CDR3 is built from 15 residues. Germline V gives CDR1 ENHRY, CDR2 SYGVKD. The CDR3 protein is CAISGPSGISHEQYF. Here the CDR3 DNA reads TGTGCCATCAGTGGCCCCAGCGGGATCTCCCACGAGCAGTACTTC.

This clonotype was seen a handful of times. The gene calls are TRBV5-6 and TRBJ2-7, with 7 bases lining up with TRBD1. V lost 0 bases, J lost 5 bases, and 11 bases stayed unmatched. Germline-derived CDR1 and CDR2 are SGHDT and YYEEEE. This CDR3 has 16 amino acids. For the CDR3, the DNA is TGTGCCAGCAGCTTGGCCGGACAGGCGTTGTTCCACGAGCAGTACTTC. This gives the protein CASSLAGQALFHEQYF.

This rearrangement joins TRBV9 to TRBJ2-5; the match to TRBD1 covers 10 bases. The CDR3 length is 15 residues. The germline gives CDR1 SGDLS, CDR2 YYNGEE. The V segment lost 3 bases and the J segment 5 bases; nucleotides outside the gene matches: 7. The CDR3 reads CASSARDRGQETQYF. The CDR3 DNA is TGTGCCAGCAGCGCTCGGGACAGGGGACAGGAGACCCAGTACTTC.

V is TRBV15 and J is TRBJ2-1; D is ambiguous. V lost 0 bases and J lost 0, with 9 bases in between. This CDR3 spans 16 amino acids. Germline V gives CDR1 LNHNV, CDR2 YYDKDF (reference sequence). For the CDR3, the DNA is TGTGCCACCAGCAGAGATTTAGGAGTCTCCTACAATGAGCAGTTCTTC. Encoded protein: CATSRDLGVSYNEQFF.

The sample holds many counts of this clonotype. The chain couples TRBV20-1 to TRBJ2-5, with 9 bases fitting TRBD2. This CDR3 contains 14 residues. V was clipped by 5 bases and J by 5 bases; unmatched bases: 9. Germline CDR1 and CDR2: DFQATT and SNEGSKA (reference sequence). The CDR3, as DNA: TGCAGTGCTTTCCGAGCGGGAGGATATGAGACCCAGTACTTC. Translation gives CSAFRAGGYETQYF.

As to this clonotype: Germline is not matched at one junction end, which may reflect a read error. The V and J genes are TRBV4-1 and TRBJ2-3; tentative D call: TRBD1 (6 bases). Germline V gene sequence: CDR1 MGHRA, CDR2 YSYEKL. This CDR3 comprises 14 residues. DNA of the CDR3: TGCGCCAGCAGCCGGACAGCCCGCACAGATACACAGTATTTT. Protein sequence: CASSRTARTDTQYF.

This clonotype has just a few counts. The chain employs TRBV5-1 and TRBJ1-2; 7 bases align to TRBD1. The germline V gene encodes CDR1 SGHRS and CDR2 YFSETQ. V gave up 2 bases and J gave up 2 bases; unmatched junction bases: 6. This CDR3 contains 15 residues. CDR3 amino acids: CASSFIGTVNYGYTF. Written as DNA, the CDR3 is TGCGCCAGCAGCTTCATCGGGACAGTCAACTATGGCTACACCTTC.

The rearrangement links TRBV6-1 to TRBJ2-5, with D unresolved. The DNA matches TRBJ2-7 better at its end, which makes the J call doubtful. The length of the CDR3 is 17 residues. CDR1 and CDR2 from the germline V gene are MNHNS and SASEGT. CDR3 residues: CASSLDRESESGYEQYF. CDR3 coding DNA: TGTGCCAGCAGTCTGGATAGGGAATCCGAGTCGGGCTACGAGCAGTACTTC.

The CDR3 sequence: CSARARETGEENGYTF. For the CDR3, the DNA is TGCAGTGCTAGAGCTAGGGAGACAGGGGAAGAGAATGGCTACACCTTC. V gene TRBV20-1 combines with J gene TRBJ1-2; 8 bases line up with TRBD1. The trim removed 1 base at V and 6 bases at J, leaving 13 bases unmatched. The CDR3 is made up of 16 amino acids. The germline gives CDR1 DFQATT, CDR2 SNEGSKA (reference sequence).